The TCR beta chain under discussion was sequenced for a study of blood T cell repertoires in COVID-19. Profiling relied on immunoSEQ multiplex PCR, and the TCRdb table lists in-frame clones only, not all of them. The repertoire holds around 170,000 clones, with 84% as singletons. With V trimmed by 3 bases and J by 3 bases, 10 bases remained unmatched. The CDR3 runs to 16 residues. CDR1 LGHNA and CDR2 YNFKEQ come from the germline V gene. Specimen: peripheral blood. The chain employs TRBV4-2 and TRBJ2-7; 8 bases align to TRBD2. The source of this sequence is a man aged 18 to 30 with active or convalescent COVID-19. The CDR3: CASSQTSGLAGYEQYF. As DNA, the CDR3 is TGTGCCAGCAGCCAGACCTCCGGACTAGCTGGCTACGAGCAGTACTTC.